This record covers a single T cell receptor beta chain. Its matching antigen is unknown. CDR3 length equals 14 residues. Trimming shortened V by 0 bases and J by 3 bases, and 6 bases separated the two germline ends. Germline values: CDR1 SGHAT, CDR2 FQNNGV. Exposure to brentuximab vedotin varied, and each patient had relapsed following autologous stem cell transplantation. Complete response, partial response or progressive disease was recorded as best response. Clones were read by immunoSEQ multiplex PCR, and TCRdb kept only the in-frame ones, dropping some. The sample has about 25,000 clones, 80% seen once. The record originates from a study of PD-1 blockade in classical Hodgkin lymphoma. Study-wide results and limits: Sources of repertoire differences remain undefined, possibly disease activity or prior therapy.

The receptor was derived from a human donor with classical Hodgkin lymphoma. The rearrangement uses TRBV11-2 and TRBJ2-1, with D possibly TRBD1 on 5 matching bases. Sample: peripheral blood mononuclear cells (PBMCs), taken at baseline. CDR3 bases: TGTGCCAGCAGCTTAGACAGGGTCTACAATGAGCAGTTCTTC. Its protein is CASSLDRVYNEQFF.